Sequencing of this TCR beta chain was carried out in a study of T-cell reconstitution after alpha-beta-depleted transplantation in children. With regard to this clonotype: Its antigen is not known.

Germline V gene sequence: CDR1 MDHEN, CDR2 SYDVKM. The CDR3 runs 16 residues. V dropped 5 bases and J dropped 4 bases, with 18 bases sitting between them. Whole-study findings and limits: Reported findings indicate that, about two months after transplant, alpha-beta T cells came from several hundred expanded clones, which were derived from non-depleted graft cells. By one year post-transplant, T-cell counts and diversity largely arose from T cells that were newly produced. Surviving recipient T cells and thymic progenitors produced the high day-60 TCRbeta diversity seen in some patients.

Preparation of the TCRbeta library involved a method that used unique molecular identifiers. Via MiXCR, TCRdb re-called the PCR reads, giving one row per CDR3 protein. Here the sample spans some 120,000 distinct CDR3 sequences, 20% to 25% being singletons. The sample consisted of PBMCs, mostly from graft donor cells, taken 180 days after TCRalphabeta/CD19-depleted stem cell transplant. The chain carries TRBV28 and TRBJ1-3; D gene ambiguous. This TCR came from a male patient aged 2-9 years who had a stem cell transplant for chronic granulomatous disease, so the T cells may come from the graft donor. DNA of the CDR3: TGTGCCAGCAGTCCCCCCCGGCTGGGAGCAGGAAACACCATATATTTT. Protein product: CASSPPRLGAGNTIYF.